Described below is a single T cell receptor (beta chain) sequence and its context. The antigen remains undetermined. The CDR3 consists of 15 residues. Germline CDR1 is SEHNR and CDR2 is FQNEAQ (reference sequence). The V and J ends lost 5 bases and 0 bases, in that order; junction bases with no gene match: 2. This table comes from immunoSEQ multiplex PCR, and its TCRdb copy is limited to in-frame clones, with some not included. The profile covers 100,000 to 150,000 clones, with about 92% appearing a single time and roughly 4.4% taken by the ten largest. This record belongs to a study of T cell responses to AZD1222 COVID-19 vaccine. Whole-study results and caveats: Females made up more of the donors, who were largely white British, and clonal diversity may have come out too low.

The sample was peripheral blood, taken on day 0 of MenACWY control vaccination. The J gene is TRBJ2-5, the V gene TRBV7-9, with 11 bases fitting TRBD1. This clonotype was obtained from an adult in good health. Written as DNA, the CDR3 is TGTGCCAGCAGCCCGGGACAGGGGGACCAAGAGACCCAGTACTTC. It encodes CASSPGQGDQETQYF.